Listed below are T cell receptor beta chains from one sample, sequenced in a study of CXCR4 blockade with PD-1 therapy in pancreatic cancer. Clones were read by immunoSEQ multiplex PCR, and TCRdb kept only the in-frame ones, dropping some. This sample carries around 6,400 clones, 35% of them seen once, and the ten largest clones take 13%. Sequences were obtained from tumor tissue. The receptors were gathered from a human donor with pancreatic ductal adenocarcinoma. Both conserved end residues are part of each CDR3. Fields, in order: D gene, clone size, V gene, J gene, CDR3 protein, CDR3 DNA. A D gene is named only where the DNA matches it firmly. Expanded clones get a size class; other rows say once, few or many, or leave the size out.

D: NA
size: NA
V: TRBV28
J: TRBJ2-1
CDR3: CASSPTTIEQFF
DNA: TGTGCCAGCAGTCCAACGACTATTGAGCAGTTCTTC

D: NA
size: NA
V: TRBV18
J: TRBJ2-4
CDR3: CASSPPEGLAKNIQYF
DNA: TGTGCCAGCTCACCACCTGAGGGGTTGGCCAAAAACATTCAGTACTTC

D: TRBD2
size: NA
V: TRBV19
J: TRBJ2-2
CDR3: CASSNLGLAGSGELFF
DNA: TGTGCCAGTAGTAATCTGGGACTAGCGGGTTCCGGGGAGCTGTTTTTT

D: TRBD1
size: NA
V: TRBV18
J: TRBJ2-7
CDR3: CASSPNRGYEQYF
DNA: TGTGCCAGCTCACCCAACAGGGGGTACGAGCAGTACTTC

D: NA
size: NA
V: TRBV9
J: TRBJ1-5
CDR3: CASSEGRGNQPQHF
DNA: TGTGCCAGCAGTGAAGGCCGGGGGAATCAGCCCCAGCATTTT

D: NA
size: large
V: TRBV29-1
J: TRBJ1-1
CDR3: CSVGGKVAEAFF
DNA: TGCAGCGTTGGAGGGAAAGTCGCTGAAGCTTTCTTT

D: TRBD1
size: large
V: TRBV19
J: TRBJ1-1
CDR3: CATQQGATEAFF
DNA: TGTGCCACACAACAGGGGGCCACTGAAGCTTTCTTT

D: TRBD1
size: few
V: TRBV28
J: TRBJ1-1
CDR3: CASREGGGRIGTEAFF
DNA: TGTGCCAGCAGGGAAGGGGGCGGTCGCATTGGCACTGAAGCTTTCTTT

D: TRBD1
size: many
V: TRBV11-3
J: TRBJ2-1
CDR3: CASSFEDRGLNEQFF
DNA: TGTGCCAGCAGCTTTGAGGACAGGGGGCTCAATGAGCAGTTCTTC

D: TRBD2
size: medium-sized
V: TRBV6-8
J: TRBJ2-1
CDR3: CASSDGLAGNNEQFF
DNA: TGTGCCAGCAGTGATGGACTAGCGGGAAACAATGAGCAGTTCTTC

D: TRBD1
size: NA
V: TRBV9
J: TRBJ1-3
CDR3: CASSRTGSGNTIYF
DNA: TGTGCCAGCAGCAGGACAGGCTCTGGAAACACCATATATTTT

D: TRBD2
size: NA
V: TRBV19
J: TRBJ2-2
CDR3: CASPKIREGLVRELFF
DNA: TGTGCCAGTCCTAAAATTCGGGAGGGCCTTGTAAGGGAGCTGTTTTTT

D: NA
size: NA
V: TRBV12-2
J: TRBJ1-5
CDR3: CASRQRQGANIEPQHF
DNA: TGTGCAAGTCGCCAAAGACAGGGGGCCAATATCGAGCCCCAGCATTTT

D: NA
size: NA
V: TRBV9
J: TRBJ2-6
CDR3: CASSLGGLGANVLTF
DNA: TGTGCCAGCAGCTTAGGAGGGCTTGGGGCCAACGTCCTGACTTTC

D: NA
size: hyperexpanded
V: TRBV15
J: TRBJ1-5
CDR3: CATSRDAGVHQPQHF
DNA: TGTGCCACCAGCAGAGATGCGGGAGTCCATCAGCCCCAGCATTTT

D: TRBD1
size: NA
V: TRBV9
J: TRBJ1-2
CDR3: CASSRTGFYGYTF
DNA: TGTGCCAGCAGCCGGACAGGTTTCTATGGCTACACCTTC

D: NA
size: NA
V: TRBV19
J: TRBJ1-5
CDR3: CASSMEHPNQPQHF
DNA: TGTGCCAGTAGTATGGAACATCCTAATCAGCCCCAGCATTTT

D: TRBD1
size: once
V: TRBV14
J: TRBJ1-1
CDR3: CASSQARTGNTEAFF
DNA: TGTGCCAGCAGCCAAGCGAGGACAGGGAACACTGAAGCTTTCTTT

D: NA
size: NA
V: TRBV28
J: TRBJ2-7
CDR3: CASSPPGVRHEQYF
DNA: TGTGCCAGCAGTCCCCCAGGAGTTCGCCACGAGCAGTACTTC

D: NA
size: NA
V: TRBV18
J: TRBJ1-5
CDR3: CASSPGEGPQHF
DNA: TGTGCCAGCTCACCCGGAGAGGGGCCCCAGCATTTT

D: TRBD1
size: NA
V: TRBV11-3
J: TRBJ2-7
CDR3: CASSPPGQGYEQYF
DNA: TGTGCCAGCAGCCCGCCGGGACAGGGCTACGAGCAGTACTTC

D: NA
size: few
V: TRBV6-8
J: TRBJ2-7
CDR3: CASSYSRDGNYEQYF
DNA: TGTGCCAGCAGTTACTCTAGGGACGGAAACTACGAGCAGTACTTC

D: TRBD2
size: NA
V: TRBV29-1
J: TRBJ2-7
CDR3: CSAQGTSGYFGGEQYF
DNA: TGCAGCGCCCAAGGGACTAGCGGATACTTCGGCGGCGAGCAGTACTTC

D: TRBD1
size: few
V: TRBV12-5
J: TRBJ2-7
CDR3: CASALTGVYEQYF
DNA: TGTGCTAGTGCCCTGACAGGGGTTTACGAGCAGTACTTC

D: NA
size: NA
V: TRBV14
J: TRBJ1-2
CDR3: CASSPHLYGYTF
DNA: TGTGCCAGCAGCCCTCATTTATACGGCTACACCTTC

D: NA
size: NA
V: TRBV28
J: TRBJ2-7
CDR3: CASSLGQSYEQYF
DNA: TGTGCCAGCAGTTTAGGACAATCCTACGAGCAGTACTTC

D: NA
size: NA
V: TRBV15
J: TRBJ1-5
CDR3: CATSRDWRNNQPQHF
DNA: TGTGCCACCAGCAGAGATTGGCGGAACAATCAGCCCCAGCATTTT

D: NA
size: few
V: TRBV28
J: TRBJ2-7
CDR3: CASSSPGTASYEQYF
DNA: TGTGCCAGCAGTTCCCCGGGGACGGCGTCCTACGAGCAGTACTTC

D: TRBD1
size: NA
V: TRBV18
J: TRBJ2-3
CDR3: CASSQAGQGVADTQYF
DNA: TGTGCCAGCTCACAAGCGGGACAGGGGGTGGCAGATACGCAGTATTTT

D: TRBD2
size: NA
V: TRBV5-1
J: TRBJ2-1
CDR3: CTSSLEGLLSYNEQFF
DNA: TGCACCAGCAGCTTGGAGGGACTACTCTCCTACAATGAGCAGTTCTTC

D: TRBD2
size: NA
V: TRBV14
J: TRBJ2-5
CDR3: CASSQDSRLAGETQYF
DNA: TGTGCCAGCAGCCAAGATTCCCGACTAGCGGGGGAGACCCAGTACTTC

D: NA
size: NA
V: TRBV29-1
J: TRBJ1-5
CDR3: CSVRDSNQPQHF
DNA: TGCAGCGTCCGGGACAGCAATCAGCCCCAGCATTTT

D: NA
size: NA
V: TRBV29-1
J: TRBJ2-7
CDR3: CSVGRISSSYEQYF
DNA: TGCAGCGTTGGTAGGATCTCTAGCTCCTACGAGCAGTACTTC

D: NA
size: NA
V: TRBV28
J: TRBJ2-7
CDR3: CASSPQGYEQYF
DNA: TGTGCCAGCAGTCCGCAGGGCTACGAGCAGTACTTC

D: NA
size: NA
V: TRBV29-1
J: TRBJ2-7
CDR3: CSVSGYSYEQYF
DNA: TGCAGCGTTTCAGGGTACTCCTACGAGCAGTACTTC